This T cell receptor beta chain was found in a study of OX40 agonist ivuxolimab in advanced cancers. Concerning the study at large: Ivuxolimab, which targeted the costimulatory receptor OX40 (CD134), was an agonistic, fully human IgG2 monoclonal antibody. Intravenous ivuxolimab was administered to patients every 2 weeks at six dose levels: 0.01, 0.1, 0.3, 1.5, 3 and 10 mg/kg. Peripheral TCRbeta sequencing aimed to test whether ivuxolimab altered TCR sequence diversity and caused clonal T-cell expansion. In the dose-escalation cohort, 82.7% of patients were male, and the mean age was around 60 years, with a range of roughly 20 to 85. Patients were allowed to have had prior anti-PD-1, anti-PD-L1 or anti-CTLA-4 therapy, and approximately 41% of the dose-escalation patients had previously received checkpoint inhibitors. Partial responses were achieved by three dose-escalation patients, of whom one had hepatocellular carcinoma and two had cutaneous melanoma. Among the 52 dose-escalation patients, about 19 had hepatocellular carcinoma, some 15 melanoma, 9 renal cell carcinoma and 9 head and neck cancer. The paper describes the monotherapy dose-escalation part (N ≈ 50 patients) of the phase I trial of ivuxolimab.

For this clone: The antigen it recognizes is unknown. Base quality data are lacking; no much larger clone is found one base away.

The trial excluded patients who had a history of autoimmune disease or were on systemic immunosuppression. In every dose cohort, peripheral blood was drawn for TCR sequencing at baseline, cycle 4 day 1, and cycle 7 day 1. Samples came from an open-label, multicenter, first-in-human phase I dose-escalation trial of ivuxolimab. Adults with locally advanced or metastatic melanoma, renal cell carcinoma, hepatocellular carcinoma or head and neck squamous cell carcinoma were enrolled in the trial. Before TCR sequencing, CD4+ T cells and CD8+ T cells were sorted from peripheral blood as separate populations. From a lookup of the germline V gene (reference sequence), CDR1 and CDR2 are LNHDA and SQIVND. V sheds 5 bases and J sheds 4 bases, leaving 2 bases between their ends. The CDR3 contains 11 residues, cysteine and phenylalanine counted. The entry retains the CDR3 DNA only, 33 bases that are in frame from base 1.

Overall study outcomes, separate from this receptor: After ivuxolimab, expanded clones were on average more numerous among CD8+ T cells than among CD4+ T cells. Low levels of normalized T-cell clonal expansion were also seen in some nonresponding patients. Antigen specificity was not determined for the clonally expanded peripheral T cells. Partial responders in the 0.1-3.0 mg/kg groups had among the lowest normalized peripheral clonal expansion, especially among CD8+ T cells. Clonal expansion of both CD4+ and CD8+ blood T cells was observed from baseline to week 6 at doses 0.1 to 3.0 mg/kg.

Genomic DNA was isolated from the sorted cells so that the TCRbeta CDR3 region could be sequenced. The immunoSEQ Assay was used to sequence the TCRbeta CDR3 regions. This immuneACCESS table, as held by TCRdb, lists in-frame sequences with V and J called but not all clones. Of the missing ones, under half trace to an unresolved V gene in checked studies; the others have no known cause. A total of roughly 70,000 clones appear in this sample, 65% to 90% of them only once. In total, the top ten clones hold 0.75% of the sample. This clonotype originated in an adult with an advanced solid tumor such as melanoma, head and neck, liver or kidney cancer. The sample here was CD4+ or CD8+ T cells sorted from blood, taken in a trial of the OX40 agonist ivuxolimab. The V and J segments used are TRBV19 and TRBJ1-4, with the identity of the D gene unclear. CDR3 loop: CASSFNEKLFF. The nucleotides read TGTGCCAGTAGTTTTAATGAAAAACTGTTTTTT.